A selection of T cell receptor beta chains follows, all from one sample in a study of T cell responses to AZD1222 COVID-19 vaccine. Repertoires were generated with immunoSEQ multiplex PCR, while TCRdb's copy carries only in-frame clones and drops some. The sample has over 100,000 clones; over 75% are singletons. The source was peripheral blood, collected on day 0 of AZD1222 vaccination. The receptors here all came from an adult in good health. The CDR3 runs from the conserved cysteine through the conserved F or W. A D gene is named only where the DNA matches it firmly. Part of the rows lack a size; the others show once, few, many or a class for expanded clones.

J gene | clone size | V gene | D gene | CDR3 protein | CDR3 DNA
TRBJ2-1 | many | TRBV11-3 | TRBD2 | CASSSRTSGGAYNEQFF | TGTGCCAGCAGCTCCCGGACTAGCGGGGGGGCCTACAATGAGCAGTTCTTC
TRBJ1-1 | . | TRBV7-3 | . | CASSLTPRGDTEAFF | TGTGCCAGCAGCTTAACTCCTAGGGGTGACACTGAAGCTTTCTTT
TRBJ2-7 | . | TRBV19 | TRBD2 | CASKDGGLASSEQYF | TGTGCCAGTAAGGACGGGGGACTAGCGAGTTCCGAGCAGTACTTC
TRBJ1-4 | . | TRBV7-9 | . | CASSLGHKFPATNEKLFF | TGTGCCAGCAGCTTAGGGCACAAATTTCCTGCAACTAATGAAAAACTGTTTTTT
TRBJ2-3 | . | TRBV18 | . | CASSRDSTDTQYF | TGTGCCAGCTCACGAGACAGCACAGATACGCAGTATTTT
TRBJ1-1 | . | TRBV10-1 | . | CASSERVNTEAFF | TGCGCCAGCAGTGAGCGGGTGAACACTGAAGCTTTCTTT
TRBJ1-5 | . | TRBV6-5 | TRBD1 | CASRGQGGGREPQHF | TGTGCCAGCAGGGGACAGGGCGGTGGGAGGGAGCCCCAGCATTTT
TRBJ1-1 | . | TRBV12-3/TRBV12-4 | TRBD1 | CASSRTGAEAFF | TGTGCCAGCAGCAGAACAGGGGCTGAAGCTTTCTTT
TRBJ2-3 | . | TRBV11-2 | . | CASSLGPSSTDTQYF | TGTGCCAGCAGCCTAGGACCTTCTAGCACAGATACGCAGTATTTT
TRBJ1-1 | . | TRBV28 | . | CASTDARTEAFF | TGTGCCAGCACGGACGCTAGGACTGAAGCTTTCTTT
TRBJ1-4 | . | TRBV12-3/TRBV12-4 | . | CASSRTNEKLFF | TGTGCCAGCAGTAGGACTAATGAAAAACTGTTTTTT
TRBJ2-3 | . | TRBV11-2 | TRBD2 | CASSSGLAGFTDTQYF | TGTGCCAGCAGCTCCGGACTAGCGGGGTTCACAGATACGCAGTATTTT
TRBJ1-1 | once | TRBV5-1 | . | CASSWGNGNTEAFF | TGCGCCAGCAGCTGGGGGAACGGGAACACTGAAGCTTTCTTT
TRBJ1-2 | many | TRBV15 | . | CATSRAGFNYGYTF | TGTGCCACCAGCAGAGCCGGATTTAACTATGGCTACACCTTC
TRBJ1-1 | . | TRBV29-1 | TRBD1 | CSARDRVWTEAFF | TGCAGCGCTAGGGACAGGGTTTGGACTGAAGCTTTCTTT
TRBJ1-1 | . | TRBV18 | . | CASSPKAGTEAFF | TGTGCCAGCTCACCTAAAGCGGGCACTGAAGCTTTCTTT
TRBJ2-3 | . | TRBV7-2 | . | CASSVSPTDTQYF | TGTGCCAGCAGCGTCTCCCCGACAGATACGCAGTATTTT
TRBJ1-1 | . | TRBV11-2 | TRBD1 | CASSPRGGDTEAFF | TGTGCCAGCAGCCCCAGGGGGGGAGACACTGAAGCTTTCTTT
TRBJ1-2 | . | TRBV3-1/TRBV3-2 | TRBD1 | CASTAAGTGAGYTF | TGTGCCAGCACGGCCGCCGGGACAGGTGCTGGCTACACCTTC
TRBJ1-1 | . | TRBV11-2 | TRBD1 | CASSQQGAAEAFF | TGTGCCAGCAGCCAACAGGGGGCCGCTGAAGCTTTCTTT
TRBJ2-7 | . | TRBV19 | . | CASSMAGTYEQYF | TGTGCCAGTAGTATGGCTGGTACCTACGAGCAGTACTTC
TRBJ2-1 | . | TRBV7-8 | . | CASSLGGNLAEQFF | TGTGCCAGCAGCTTAGGTGGGAATCTAGCGGAGCAGTTCTTC
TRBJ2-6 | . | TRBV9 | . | CASSVGGSGANVLTF | TGTGCCAGCAGCGTAGGGGGATCTGGGGCCAACGTCCTGACTTTC
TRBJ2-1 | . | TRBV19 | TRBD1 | CASSSGTGGANNEQFF | TGTGCCAGTAGTTCGGGGACAGGGGGAGCGAACAATGAGCAGTTCTTC
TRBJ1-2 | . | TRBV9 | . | CASSVEEGPYGYTF | TGTGCCAGCAGCGTAGAAGAGGGGCCCTATGGCTACACCTTC
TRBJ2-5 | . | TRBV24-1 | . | CATSGSNSETQYF | TGTGCCACCAGTGGGTCTAATAGCGAGACCCAGTACTTC
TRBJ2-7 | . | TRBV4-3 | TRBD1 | CASSRGQKNSYEQYF | TGCGCCAGCAGCAGGGGACAGAAAAACTCCTACGAGCAGTACTTC
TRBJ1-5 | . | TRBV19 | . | CASSPGAGTGPQHF | TGTGCCAGTAGCCCTGGGGCGGGCACGGGGCCCCAGCATTTT
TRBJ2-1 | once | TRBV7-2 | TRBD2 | CASSLLASGGYNEQFF | TGTGCCAGCAGCTTATTGGCTAGCGGGGGGTACAATGAGCAGTTCTTC